This is a list of T cell receptor beta chains from one sample in a study of blood T cells in healthy people across ages. MiXCR was run by TCRdb on the 5' RACE reads, yielding one entry per CDR3 protein. The data show under 1 million distinct CDR3 sequences, with approximately 44% seen just once and under 20% held by the top ten. Specimen: blood. These receptors were taken from a man between 60 and 70 years old in good health. The CDR3 runs from the conserved cysteine through the conserved F or W. Fields, in order: J gene, D gene, V gene, clone size, CDR3 DNA, CDR3 protein. D genes are given only for firm matches. Rows give clone size only sometimes, using once, few, many, or a class for an expanded clone.

j_gene: TRBJ1-1; d_gene: NA; v_gene: TRBV7-2; abundance: NA; CDR3nt: TGTGCCAGCAGCTTAGCTGGGACACACACTGAAGCTTTCTTT; CDR3aa: CASSLAGTHTEAFF
j_gene: TRBJ2-7; d_gene: TRBD2; v_gene: TRBV6-5; abundance: few; CDR3nt: TGTGCCAGCAGGAACATGGGCGGGGGCTACGAGCAGTACTTC; CDR3aa: CASRNMGGGYEQYF
j_gene: TRBJ1-1; d_gene: NA; v_gene: TRBV18; abundance: NA; CDR3nt: TGTGCCAGCTCACCGACCGGGGAGGGCTGCGAAGCTTTCTTT; CDR3aa: CASSPTGEGCEAFF
j_gene: TRBJ2-7; d_gene: TRBD1; v_gene: TRBV5-1; abundance: few; CDR3nt: TGCGCCAGCAGCCTCACTCCCGGGACAGGGCGCGACGAGCAGTACTTC; CDR3aa: CASSLTPGTGRDEQYF
j_gene: TRBJ1-5; d_gene: NA; v_gene: TRBV6-2/TRBV6-3; abundance: NA; CDR3nt: TGTGCCAGCAGCCCCCGGGATCAGCCCCAGCATTTT; CDR3aa: CASSPRDQPQHF
j_gene: TRBJ2-7; d_gene: NA; v_gene: TRBV6-1; abundance: NA; CDR3nt: TGTGCCAGCACTCCAATGGGGGCCTACGAGCAGTACTTC; CDR3aa: CASTPMGAYEQYF
j_gene: TRBJ1-2; d_gene: TRBD1; v_gene: TRBV5-1; abundance: NA; CDR3nt: TGCGCCAGCAGCTTGGCCCCCGGGACAGGGGGAAACTATGGCTACACCTTC; CDR3aa: CASSLAPGTGGNYGYTF
j_gene: TRBJ2-7; d_gene: TRBD2; v_gene: TRBV29-1; abundance: NA; CDR3nt: TGCAGCGGAATAGCGGGGGGGACCTACGAGCAGTACTTC; CDR3aa: CSGIAGGTYEQYF
j_gene: TRBJ2-1; d_gene: NA; v_gene: TRBV20-1; abundance: few; CDR3nt: TGCAGTGCTTCTAGTCCAACCCACGGGAATGAGCAGTTCTTC; CDR3aa: CSASSPTHGNEQFF
j_gene: TRBJ1-1; d_gene: NA; v_gene: TRBV24-1; abundance: NA; CDR3nt: TGTGCCACCCGAGACACATTGAACACTGAAGCTTTCTTT; CDR3aa: CATRDTLNTEAFF
j_gene: TRBJ2-1; d_gene: TRBD2; v_gene: TRBV7-2; abundance: once; CDR3nt: TGTGCCAGCAGCCGCAATAAACCAGCGGGGGGCACCTACAATGAGCAGTTCTTC; CDR3aa: CASSRNKPAGGTYNEQFF
j_gene: TRBJ2-5; d_gene: TRBD1; v_gene: TRBV7-2; abundance: NA; CDR3nt: TGTGCCAGCAGCTTGCAGGGGGTTAGGGAGACCCAGTACTTC; CDR3aa: CASSLQGVRETQYF
j_gene: TRBJ1-1; d_gene: NA; v_gene: TRBV7-2; abundance: NA; CDR3nt: TGTGCCAGCAGCTTAGCAGGGGCGAACACTGAAGCTTTCTTT; CDR3aa: CASSLAGANTEAFF
j_gene: TRBJ1-1; d_gene: NA; v_gene: TRBV18; abundance: NA; CDR3nt: TGTGCCAGCTCACCAGGGGGTGGGGTTAACACTGAAGCTTTCTTT; CDR3aa: CASSPGGGVNTEAFF
j_gene: TRBJ2-1; d_gene: TRBD2; v_gene: TRBV24-1; abundance: NA; CDR3nt: TGTGCCACCAGTGATCAACGACTAGCTAGTTACAATGAGCAGTTCTTC; CDR3aa: CATSDQRLASYNEQFF
j_gene: TRBJ2-6; d_gene: NA; v_gene: TRBV2; abundance: few; CDR3nt: TGTGCCAGCAGTGAATCAGCCAGCTCTGGGGCCAACGTCCTGACTTTC; CDR3aa: CASSESASSGANVLTF
j_gene: TRBJ2-7; d_gene: TRBD1; v_gene: TRBV6-2/TRBV6-3; abundance: NA; CDR3nt: TGTGCCAGCAGCGACAGGGGTTGGTACGAGCAGTACTTC; CDR3aa: CASSDRGWYEQYF
j_gene: TRBJ1-2; d_gene: NA; v_gene: TRBV10-2; abundance: few; CDR3nt: TGCGCCAGCAGTGGTGCAGCCATCTATGGCTACACCTTC; CDR3aa: CASSGAAIYGYTF
j_gene: TRBJ2-7; d_gene: NA; v_gene: TRBV6-5; abundance: NA; CDR3nt: TGTGCCAGCAGTTATAGAACTCCCTCAAGCTCCTACGAGCAGTACTTC; CDR3aa: CASSYRTPSSSYEQYF
j_gene: TRBJ1-2; d_gene: NA; v_gene: TRBV4-1; abundance: few; CDR3nt: TGCGCCAGCAGCCAAGAGCCGGCCGGACAGTTAAGGGGCTACACCTTC; CDR3aa: CASSQEPAGQLRGYTF
j_gene: TRBJ1-1; d_gene: NA; v_gene: TRBV29-1; abundance: NA; CDR3nt: TGCAGCGTTGAAGGTGGAGATATGTCCACTGAAGCTTTCTTT; CDR3aa: CSVEGGDMSTEAFF
j_gene: TRBJ2-3; d_gene: NA; v_gene: TRBV12-3/TRBV12-4; abundance: many; CDR3nt: TGTGCCAGCAGTCGAGGGTCCACAGATACGCAGTATTTT; CDR3aa: CASSRGSTDTQYF
j_gene: TRBJ2-7; d_gene: NA; v_gene: TRBV20-1; abundance: few; CDR3nt: TGCAGTGCTACGGATGGGACCGCCTTGTACTTC; CDR3aa: CSATDGTALYF
j_gene: TRBJ2-1; d_gene: TRBD1; v_gene: TRBV7-2; abundance: once; CDR3nt: TGTGCCAGCAGCTCGCCGACAGGGGTGGAAAATGAGCAGTTCTTC; CDR3aa: CASSSPTGVENEQFF
j_gene: TRBJ2-1; d_gene: NA; v_gene: TRBV6-5; abundance: NA; CDR3nt: TGTGCCAGCAGTTTATGGAGGGGCAGGGCAAATGAGCAGTTCTTC; CDR3aa: CASSLWRGRANEQFF
j_gene: TRBJ1-2; d_gene: NA; v_gene: TRBV2; abundance: once; CDR3nt: TGTGCCAGCAGTGCGACACAGTATGGCTACACCTTC; CDR3aa: CASSATQYGYTF
j_gene: TRBJ1-1; d_gene: NA; v_gene: TRBV6-5; abundance: NA; CDR3nt: TGTGCCAGCAGTTACTCGGTGAGACCGCGGGTAACTGAAGCTTTCTTT; CDR3aa: CASSYSVRPRVTEAFF
j_gene: TRBJ1-2; d_gene: TRBD1; v_gene: TRBV4-1; abundance: few; CDR3nt: TGCGCCAGCAGCCAAGGTCCTTTGTCCCGGGACAGGGCTCCTGGCTACACCTTC; CDR3aa: CASSQGPLSRDRAPGYTF
j_gene: TRBJ1-2; d_gene: TRBD1; v_gene: TRBV5-1; abundance: NA; CDR3nt: TGCGCCAGCAGCTCTCTCCGGGACAGCTTTGGCTACACCTTC; CDR3aa: CASSSLRDSFGYTF
j_gene: TRBJ2-4; d_gene: TRBD1; v_gene: TRBV10-3; abundance: NA; CDR3nt: TGTGCCATCCAGCACGGGACAGTATACAATGAGCAGTACTTC; CDR3aa: CAIQHGTVYNEQYF
j_gene: TRBJ1-6; d_gene: NA; v_gene: TRBV11-2; abundance: NA; CDR3nt: TGTGCCAGCAGCACCGGAGGCTTGAGGGTCGCCCTCCACTTT; CDR3aa: CASSTGGLRVALHF
j_gene: TRBJ1-1; d_gene: NA; v_gene: TRBV10-3; abundance: NA; CDR3nt: TGTGCCATCAGTGAGCAAGGGGGGGCTGAAGCTTTCTTT; CDR3aa: CAISEQGGAEAFF
j_gene: TRBJ2-5; d_gene: NA; v_gene: TRBV20-1; abundance: NA; CDR3nt: TGCAGTGCTAGAGATCTGGGCGGAGGGACCCAGTACTTC; CDR3aa: CSARDLGGGTQYF
j_gene: TRBJ2-7; d_gene: NA; v_gene: TRBV12-3/TRBV12-4; abundance: NA; CDR3nt: TGTGCCAGCAGGGAGCCTGGGTACGAGCAGTACTTC; CDR3aa: CASREPGYEQYF
j_gene: TRBJ2-1; d_gene: TRBD2; v_gene: TRBV25-1; abundance: NA; CDR3nt: TGTGCCAGCAGTGTAGGGACTAGCGGGTTTCCAGAGACCCAGTTCTTC; CDR3aa: CASSVGTSGFPETQFF
j_gene: TRBJ2-3; d_gene: NA; v_gene: TRBV25-1; abundance: many; CDR3nt: TGTGCCAGCAGTGCAGATACGCAGTATTTT; CDR3aa: CASSADTQYF
j_gene: TRBJ2-5; d_gene: NA; v_gene: TRBV9; abundance: NA; CDR3nt: TGTGCCAGCAGCGTAGGAGCCGGGATAGGGGAAGAGACCCAGTACTTC; CDR3aa: CASSVGAGIGEETQYF
j_gene: TRBJ2-3; d_gene: TRBD1; v_gene: TRBV2; abundance: NA; CDR3nt: TGTGCCAGCAGTGAAAGTAGGGGGCCTGGTACGCAGTATTTT; CDR3aa: CASSESRGPGTQYF
j_gene: TRBJ2-3; d_gene: TRBD2; v_gene: TRBV29-1; abundance: few; CDR3nt: TGCAGCGTTGAGCGGGGGGGAAGCACAGATACGCAGTATTTT; CDR3aa: CSVERGGSTDTQYF
j_gene: TRBJ2-7; d_gene: NA; v_gene: TRBV6-2/TRBV6-3; abundance: NA; CDR3nt: TGTACCAGCAGTTACTCACTAAGTGGGAGCTCCTACGAGCAGTACTTC; CDR3aa: CTSSYSLSGSSYEQYF
j_gene: TRBJ2-7; d_gene: NA; v_gene: TRBV7-9; abundance: NA; CDR3nt: TGTGCCAGCAGCCCCCCAAAGTGGGATTCCTACGAGCAGTACTTC; CDR3aa: CASSPPKWDSYEQYF
j_gene: TRBJ2-3; d_gene: NA; v_gene: TRBV6-2/TRBV6-3; abundance: NA; CDR3nt: TGTGCCAGCAGTTACCCCCAAGTTCCAGATACGCAGTATTTT; CDR3aa: CASSYPQVPDTQYF
j_gene: TRBJ1-5; d_gene: NA; v_gene: TRBV6-6; abundance: NA; CDR3nt: TGTGCCAGCAGCTCGGGCGATGACGCCCAGCCCCAGCATTTT; CDR3aa: CASSSGDDAQPQHF
j_gene: TRBJ2-5; d_gene: NA; v_gene: TRBV29-1; abundance: medium-sized; CDR3nt: TGCAGCGTTGGCCTGATCACTAGCGAGACCCAGTACTTC; CDR3aa: CSVGLITSETQYF
j_gene: TRBJ2-3; d_gene: NA; v_gene: TRBV3-1; abundance: NA; CDR3nt: TGTGCCAGCAGCCAAGACCAGGGCAGGGTGACAGATACGCAGTATTTT; CDR3aa: CASSQDQGRVTDTQYF
j_gene: TRBJ2-7; d_gene: NA; v_gene: TRBV27; abundance: NA; CDR3nt: TGTGCCAGCAGTCCAGCGACATTCCACTACGAGCAGTACTTC; CDR3aa: CASSPATFHYEQYF
j_gene: TRBJ2-5; d_gene: NA; v_gene: TRBV7-9; abundance: NA; CDR3nt: TGTGCCAGCAGCTTAGTCCCCACCATCGGTTATGAGCAGTACTTC; CDR3aa: CASSLVPTIGYEQYF
j_gene: TRBJ1-6; d_gene: NA; v_gene: TRBV20-1; abundance: few; CDR3nt: TGCAGTGCTAGAGAGATAGTAGGAGGGTTAAATTCACCCCTCCACTTT; CDR3aa: CSAREIVGGLNSPLHF
j_gene: TRBJ1-1; d_gene: NA; v_gene: TRBV15; abundance: few; CDR3nt: TGTGCCACCAATCGGGGGGGCTTGAGCACTGAAGCTTTCTTT; CDR3aa: CATNRGGLSTEAFF
j_gene: TRBJ1-1; d_gene: NA; v_gene: TRBV12-3/TRBV12-4; abundance: NA; CDR3nt: TGTGCCAGCAGTTTAGGATTTGGAGGTGGTGAAGCTTTCTTT; CDR3aa: CASSLGFGGGEAFF
j_gene: TRBJ2-7; d_gene: NA; v_gene: TRBV6-1; abundance: many; CDR3nt: TGTGCCAGCACTGCGCAAGGGGCCTACGAGCAGTACTTC; CDR3aa: CASTAQGAYEQYF
j_gene: TRBJ2-7; d_gene: NA; v_gene: TRBV7-9; abundance: NA; CDR3nt: TGTGCCAGCAGCTTCCCAGAGCGGACGACCCGCGAGCAGTACTTC; CDR3aa: CASSFPERTTREQYF
j_gene: TRBJ2-5; d_gene: NA; v_gene: TRBV7-9; abundance: NA; CDR3nt: TGTGCCAGCAGCTCTCGGACATTCCAAGAGACCCAGTACTTC; CDR3aa: CASSSRTFQETQYF
j_gene: TRBJ2-7; d_gene: TRBD2; v_gene: TRBV20-1; abundance: NA; CDR3nt: TGCAGTGCAGGGGGACTAGCGGGGAGCTCCTACAATGAGCAGTACTTC; CDR3aa: CSAGGLAGSSYNEQYF